The 32 T cell receptor beta chains in this list originate from one sample, sequenced in a study of beta chain features in type 1 diabetes. Overall study findings and caveats: Significant though moderate, a shortening of TCRB CDR3s appeared in all four CD4+ subsets of Type 1 diabetes patients.

Sequencing targeted expressed TCRB transcripts, as all isolated RNA had been reverse transcribed. Measured with immunoSEQ multiplex PCR; TCRdb has only the in-frame clones, and not every one. The sample lists fewer than 200,000 clones, 10% seen once, with approximately 0.46% in the top ten. These receptors lack a known antigen. Input material: central memory CD4+ T cells from blood. Every receptor here comes from a man younger than 45 with type 1 diabetes.

This clone was detected a few times. This chain links TRBV5-1 with TRBJ2-7; 8 bases line up with TRBD1. The ends lost 4 bases at V and 3 bases at J; junction bases unmatched: 9. Germline-derived CDR1 and CDR2 are SGHRS and YFSETQ. The CDR3 consists of 15 residues. The CDR3 DNA reads as TGCGCCAGCAGCGGGGCTTCGACAGGGGTCTACGAGCAGTACTTC. Encoded protein: CASSGASTGVYEQYF. Using reference TRBV5-1 and TRBJ2-7 for the parts outside the CDR3, the full variable domain is KAGVTQTPRYLIKTRGQQVTLSCSPISGHRSVSWYQQTPGQGLQFLFEYFSETQRNKGNFPGRFSGRQFSNSRSEMNVSTLELGDSALYLCASSGASTGVYEQYFGPGTRLTVT.

The rearrangement uses TRBV4-2 and TRBJ2-3, with TRBD2 matching over 11 bases. The trim removed 3 bases at V and 5 bases at J, leaving 7 bases unmatched. Germline-derived CDR1 and CDR2 are LGHNA and YNFKEQ. The length of the CDR3 is 16 residues. Here the CDR3 reads CASSHVFGTSGDTQYF. CDR3 in DNA: TGTGCCAGCAGCCATGTATTCGGGACTAGCGGAGATACGCAGTATTTT.

This clone has a handful of counts. The genes are TRBV19 and TRBJ1-2; 9 positions match TRBD1. From germline, CDR1 is LNHDA and CDR2 SQIVND (reference sequence). The CDR3 is made up of 15 amino acids. The V gene end was trimmed by 6 bases and the J gene end by 6 bases; junction bases not matched to a gene: 11. The CDR3 region has the DNA TGTGCCAGTAGCCCTCAAATGACAGGGGGAGATGGCTACACCTTC. This codes for CASSPQMTGGDGYTF.

The chain links TRBV11-2 to TRBJ1-1; D is perhaps TRBD1 (5 bases). Trimming stripped 6 bases from V and 6 bases from J, with 17 bases between. CDR1 SGHAT and CDR2 FQNNGV come from the germline V gene. This CDR3 spans 14 amino acids. In DNA, the CDR3 is TGTGCCAGCAGGAATTTAAGGGGAACACCTGAAGCTTTCTTT. It encodes CASRNLRGTPEAFF.

This clone has only a few counts. The V and J genes are TRBV7-3 and TRBJ2-2, with D perhaps matching TRBD2 (6 bases). Trimming removed 5 bases at V and 1 base at J, with 14 bases between. Germline V lookup: CDR1 SGHTA, CDR2 FQGTGA. The CDR3 has 16 residues. The CDR3 sequence: CASSAFSGGNTGELFF. In DNA, the CDR3 is TGTGCCAGCAGCGCCTTCTCCGGGGGGAACACCGGGGAGCTGTTTTTT.

The rearrangement joins TRBV5-1 to TRBJ2-1; the match to TRBD1 covers 12 bases. From germline, CDR1 is SGHRS and CDR2 YFSETQ. V was clipped by 0 bases and J by 6 bases; unmatched bases: 10. There are 18 residues in the CDR3. In DNA, the CDR3 is TGCGCCAGCAGCTTGGAGCTTTATAGGGGACAGGGGGCCAATGAGCAGTTCTTC. Its translation is CASSLELYRGQGANEQFF.

The chain carries TRBV6-6 and TRBJ2-3; TRBD1 aligns across 9 bases. The CDR3 consists of 16 residues. The V segment lost 5 bases and the J segment 3 bases; nucleotides outside the gene matches: 9. Germline values: CDR1 MNHNY, CDR2 SVGAGI (reference sequence). The chain's CDR3 is CASSTGRDRATDTQYF. As DNA, the CDR3 is TGTGCCAGCAGTACGGGGAGGGACAGGGCGACAGATACGCAGTATTTT.

With respect to this clone: The sample carries other DNA sequences with the same CDR3. The chain combines TRBV28 with TRBJ2-5; 10 bases align to TRBD1. Germline-derived CDR1 and CDR2 are MDHEN and SYDVKM. V lost 4 bases to trimming and J lost 5 bases; unmatched junction nucleotides: 1. The CDR3 runs to 13 residues. CDR3 amino acids: CASSSGQGETQYF. For the CDR3, the DNA is TGTGCCAGCAGTTCGGGACAGGGGGAGACCCAGTACTTC. The full variable domain, in which reference TRBV28 and TRBJ2-5 provide the parts outside the CDR3, is DVKVTQSSRYLVKRTGEKVFLECVQDMDHENMFWYRQDPGLGLRLIYFSYDVKMKEKGDIPEGYSVSREKKERFSLILESASTNQTSMYLCASSSGQGETQYFGPGTRLLVL.

The chain links TRBV29-1 to TRBJ2-4; TRBD2 is a possible D gene (5 bases). Trimming took 5 bases from V and 2 from J, leaving 10 bases between them. Germline V gene lookup returns CDR1 SQVTM and CDR2 ANQGSEA. The CDR3 spans 13 residues. CDR3 nucleotides: TGCAGCGTTTCTGAGGGCTCCAAAAACATTCAGTACTTC. It encodes CSVSEGSKNIQYF.

This clone was recorded a few times. CDR3 sequence: CASSVVSGELFF. The CDR3 DNA is TGTGCCAGCAGCGTAGTATCCGGGGAGCTGTTTTTT. The chain uses TRBV9 and TRBJ2-2; D not resolved. Deletions cut 0 bases from V and 6 bases from J, with 3 bases between. The germline V gene has CDR1 SGDLS and CDR2 YYNGEE. The CDR3 contains 12 residues.

This clone was detected only a few times. The chain uses TRBV5-1 and TRBJ2-3, with 10 nucleotides matching TRBD2. This CDR3 is 15 amino acids long. Trimming at V came to 4 bases and at J to 0 bases, leaving 2 bases not matched to a gene. The germline V gene has CDR1 SGHRS and CDR2 YFSETQ. The CDR3 sequence is CASSPTSGSTDTQYF. The CDR3 DNA follows: TGCGCCAGCAGCCCGACTAGCGGGAGCACAGATACGCAGTATTTT.

The rearrangement joins TRBV5-4 to TRBJ1-5; 7 positions match TRBD1. There are 16 residues in the CDR3. The junction had 4 bases not matched to a gene; V was cut back by 0 bases and J by 1 base. Germline CDR1 reads SGHNT; CDR2 reads YYREEE (reference sequence). CDR3 sequence (DNA): TGTGCCAGCAGCTTGGATGGGACAGCAAGCAATCAGCCCCAGCATTTT. Translation gives CASSLDGTASNQPQHF.

Here the CDR3 reads CASSLGGQSYEQYF. CDR3 DNA sequence: TGTGCCAGCAGTTTAGGCGGGCAGTCCTACGAGCAGTACTTC. The chain uses TRBV28 and TRBJ2-7; D possibly corresponds to TRBD2 (5 bases). CDR1 and CDR2 from the germline V gene are MDHEN and SYDVKM. Trimming took off 2 bases at V and 1 base at J, with 9 bases between the two ends. The CDR3 runs to 14 residues.

This rearrangement joins TRBV7-9 to TRBJ2-7; 7 bases line up with TRBD2. This CDR3 is 14 amino acids long. Germline values: CDR1 SEHNR, CDR2 FQNEAQ (reference sequence). Losses at the gene ends were 4 bases for V and 0 bases for J; bases not matched to a gene: 3. The CDR3, as DNA: TGTGCCAGCAGCTCAACGGGGGGCTCCTACGAGCAGTACTTC. Encoded protein: CASSSTGGSYEQYF.

The V call is TRBV5-1, the J call TRBJ1-1, with 9 nucleotides matching TRBD1. Germline V CDR1 and CDR2: SGHRS, YFSETQ. Trimming at V came to 4 bases and at J to 0 bases, leaving 7 bases not matched to a gene. The CDR3 has 16 amino acids. The DNA of the CDR3 is TGCGCCAGCAGCCTCGCCGGGACAGGGATGAACACTGAAGCTTTCTTT. Protein product: CASSLAGTGMNTEAFF.

The V call is TRBV4-2, the J call TRBJ2-1, with 8 nucleotides matching TRBD1. The V and J ends lost 0 bases and 6 bases, in that order; junction bases with no gene match: 7. Germline V gene sequence: CDR1 LGHNA, CDR2 YNFKEQ. The CDR3 loop spans 16 amino acids. In DNA, the CDR3 is TGTGCCAGCAGCCAAGACGCCGGGACAGGAGTCAATGAGCAGTTCTTC. This encodes CASSQDAGTGVNEQFF.

V and J are TRBV30 and TRBJ1-2; 10 bases align to TRBD1. The CDR3 consists of 16 residues. The germline V gene has CDR1 GTSNPN and CDR2 SVGIG (reference sequence). The trim removed 2 bases at V and 3 bases at J, leaving 9 bases unmatched. This CDR3 reads CAWSRQGAVRDYGYTF. The CDR3 region has the DNA TGTGCCTGGAGTAGACAGGGGGCGGTGAGAGACTATGGCTACACCTTC.

The rearrangement links TRBV5-1 to TRBJ2-5, with 10 bases lining up with TRBD2. CDR1 SGHRS and CDR2 YFSETQ come from the germline V gene. This CDR3 contains 15 residues. Trimming took 4 bases from V and 2 from J; bases not matched to a gene: 5. The CDR3 DNA reads as TGCGCCAGCAGCCCGGGGACTAGCGAGCAAGAGACCCAGTACTTC. This encodes CASSPGTSEQETQYF.

This clone was counted between two and nine times. This chain links TRBV27 with TRBJ2-7, with TRBD2 identical over 9 bases. The germline gives CDR1 MNHEY, CDR2 SMNVEV (reference sequence). This CDR3 has 17 amino acids. The V and J ends lost 0 bases and 4 bases, in that order; junction bases with no gene match: 10. For the CDR3, the DNA is TGTGCCAGCAGTTTATCGCAGGGTAGCGGGAGAACGTACGAGCAGTACTTC. Residues: CASSLSQGSGRTYEQYF.

This clone has a handful of counts. This chain links TRBV7-3 with TRBJ2-7; 7 bases agree with TRBD2. Germline V gene data show CDR1 as SGHTA and CDR2 as FQGTGA. The CDR3 extends over 15 amino acids. V shed 2 bases and J 5 bases; nucleotides not matched to a gene: 9. CDR3 coding DNA: TGTGCCAGCAGCTTAGGTACGGGAGGACGGCACGAGCAGTACTTC. It specifies CASSLGTGGRHEQYF.

Concerning this clone itself: At one of its ends the junction is not consistent with the germline gene, which may arise from a read error. The chain links TRBV5-4 to TRBJ2-3, with D perhaps TRBD2 (6 bases). CDR3 length: 18 amino acids. The germline V gene encodes CDR1 SGHNT and CDR2 YYREEE (reference sequence). The CDR3 reads CASSQRLRSSGSTDTQYF. The CDR3 coding sequence is TGCGCCAGCAGCCAACGACTTCGGAGTAGCGGTAGCACAGATACGCAGTATTTT.

The chain joins TRBV15 to TRBJ2-5; D is possibly TRBD2 (6 bases). V lost 3 bases and J lost 5, with 19 bases in between. The CDR3 totals 16 residues. CDR1 and CDR2 (germline): LNHNV, YYDKDF (reference sequence). CDR3 nucleotide sequence: TGTGCCACCAGCAGTGGTACCAGCGAGAGCGGGGAGACCCAGTACTTC. It encodes CATSSGTSESGETQYF.

In this sample, this clone turned up a few times. V gene TRBV28 combines with J gene TRBJ2-1, with a tentative D call TRBD2 (5 bases). The CDR3 loop spans 16 amino acids. V lost 4 bases to trimming and J lost 3 bases, with 16 bases between them. The V gene's germline CDR1 is MDHEN and CDR2 SYDVKM. The CDR3 nucleotides read TGTGCCAGCAGTTACCCCGGAGGACGGTTCTACAATGAGCAGTTCTTC. It specifies CASSYPGGRFYNEQFF.

The chain employs TRBV28 and TRBJ1-1, with D unresolved. The CDR3 sequence is 13 residues long. Germline V CDR1 and CDR2: MDHEN, SYDVKM. Trimming pared 2 bases from V and 3 bases from J, leaving 7 bases between. DNA of the CDR3: TGTGCCAGCAGTTTACCACTTTACACTGAAGCTTTCTTT. As protein: CASSLPLYTEAFF. The entire variable domain, with the rest obtained from reference TRBV28 and TRBJ1-1, is as follows: DVKVTQSSRYLVKRTGEKVFLECVQDMDHENMFWYRQDPGLGLRLIYFSYDVKMKEKGDIPEGYSVSREKKERFSLILESASTNQTSMYLCASSLPLYTEAFFGQGTRLTVV.

The table lists this clone with a few counts. J is TRBJ2-5 and V is TRBV5-6, with D possibly TRBD2 on 5 matching bases. The CDR3 contains 14 residues. Trimming cost V 0 bases and J 2 bases, with 8 bases left between them. Per the germline V gene, CDR1 is SGHDT and CDR2 is YYEEEE. The CDR3 loop reads CASSLASRQETQYF. The CDR3 nucleotides read TGTGCCAGCAGCTTGGCTAGCAGGCAAGAGACCCAGTACTTC.

A few counts support this clone. This chain joins TRBV10-3 and TRBJ1-2; TRBD1 matches 9 bases. This CDR3 is 14 amino acids long. With V trimmed by 7 bases and J by 8 bases, 11 bases remained unmatched. Germline V gene sequence: CDR1 ENHRY, CDR2 SYGVKD. The CDR3 nucleotides read TGTGCCATCACTACTCCGGGACAGGGCAAGGGCTACACCTTC. Translated: CAITTPGQGKGYTF.

The chain carries TRBV5-4 and TRBJ2-7, with 8 bases that match TRBD2. The CDR3 is 15 residues long. V lost 5 bases to trimming and J lost 0 bases; unmatched junction nucleotides: 7. CDR1 SGHNT and CDR2 YYREEE come from the germline V gene (reference sequence). The CDR3 region has the DNA TGTGCCAGCAGTCCGGGGGGGGCGAGCTCCTACGAGCAGTACTTC. Protein product: CASSPGGASSYEQYF. Drawing the rest from reference TRBV5-4 and TRBJ2-7, the complete variable domain is ETGVTQSPTHLIKTRGQQVTLRCSSQSGHNTVSWYQQALGQGPQFIFQYYREEENGRGNFPPRFSGLQFPNYSSELNVNALELDDSALYLCASSPGGASSYEQYFGPGTRLTVT.

Points on this clone: This specimen includes other DNA sequences encoding the same CDR3. The chain joins TRBV7-3 to TRBJ1-1; a weak D match, TRBD1 (6 bases). The CDR3 totals 14 residues. V was cut by 4 bases and J by 1 base, with 10 bases left in between. The germline V gene has CDR1 SGHTA and CDR2 FQGTGA. The CDR3 bases are TGTGCCAGCAGCTCTGGACAGTCGAACACTGAAGCTTTCTTT. Its translation: CASSSGQSNTEAFF.

This chain connects TRBV19 to TRBJ2-5; TRBD2 matches 7 bases. The CDR3 extends over 16 amino acids. Per germline, CDR1 LNHDA and CDR2 SQIVND (reference sequence). V lost 6 bases, J lost 3 bases, and 13 bases stayed unmatched. DNA of the CDR3: TGTGCCAGTAGCCTCCCCCGACTAGCCGGGGAAGAGACCCAGTACTTC. Amino acid sequence: CASSLPRLAGEETQYF.

The genes are TRBV4-3 and TRBJ2-1; 7 positions agree with TRBD2. The germline V gene encodes CDR1 LGHNA and CDR2 YSLEER. The CDR3 spans 13 residues. The J segment lost 7 bases and the V segment lost 1 base, leaving 1 base of the junction unmatched. The CDR3 DNA follows: TGCGCCAGCAGCCAAGGACTAGCAAATGAGCAGTTCTTC. Protein: CASSQGLANEQFF.

This chain links TRBV29-1 with TRBJ2-1; unclear D gene. The CDR3 covers 14 residues. Germline CDR1 and CDR2: SQVTM and ANQGSEA. Trimming shortened V by 7 bases and J by 5 bases, and 18 bases separated the two germline ends. The CDR3 loop reads CSAVGEQSHNEQFF. The DNA for the CDR3 is TGCAGCGCCGTCGGAGAGCAAAGTCACAATGAGCAGTTCTTC.

The sample holds a few counts of this clone. The chain carries TRBV4-2 and TRBJ2-6; D is unresolved. V was clipped by 2 bases and J by 2 bases, with 7 bases between them. CDR1 is LGHNA and CDR2 is YNFKEQ in the germline V gene. The CDR3 is 15 amino acids. The CDR3 DNA follows: TGTGCCAGCAGCCAACCGGTGGCTGGGGCCAACGTCCTGACTTTC. It yields the protein CASSQPVAGANVLTF.